Described below is a single T cell receptor beta chain sequence and its context. This sample is part of a study of T-cell memory formation after mild COVID-19. Germline CDR1 and CDR2: SGHVS and FQNEAQ. Trimming cost V 5 bases and J 5 bases; bases outside gene matches: 13. The CDR3 spans 16 residues. TCRdb used MiXCR to reprocess the 5' RACE reads, holding one entry per CDR3 protein. The data show about 100,000 distinct CDR3 sequences, over 8.5% seen once. The material sequenced was PBMCs or a T cell subset sorted from them (not recorded which). The sequence was collected from a young man who had mild COVID-19 (a few samples of this study predate the infection). Cell type and time point are not known. This chain uses TRBV7-8 with TRBJ2-3, with 7 bases fitting TRBD2. CDR3 DNA: TGTGCCAGCAGCCACCGCGTGGGGCTAGCGGTAGATACGCAGTATTTT. Encoded protein: CASSHRVGLAVDTQYF.